Below, 21 T cell receptor beta chains from the same sample are listed, as sequenced in a study of CD8+ T cells in alopecia areata. Treatment given: oral pan-JAK inhibitor, 5-10 mg twice daily. cDNA reverse transcribed from extracted RNA served as the sequencing template. Libraries were prepared by immunoSEQ multiplex PCR; TCRdb keeps only in-frame clonotypes and omits some of them. The repertoire consists of around 120,000 clones, with approximately 53% occurring once and the leading ten covering roughly 0.5%. Sequenced material: CD4+ T cells sorted from blood, taken at week 4, from a patient treated with tofacitinib. Receptor source: a human donor with alopecia areata.

The chain employs TRBV30 and TRBJ1-1, with D maybe TRBD1 (5 bases). The CDR3 is 13 amino acids. Germline V gene lookup returns CDR1 GTSNPN and CDR2 SVGIG (reference sequence). Trimming left V 5 bases short and J 2 bases short, with 12 bases between. The CDR3 coding sequence is TGTGCCTGGGGGAATGGGGGAAACACTGAAGCTTTCTTT. Protein: CAWGNGGNTEAFF.

The rearrangement joins TRBV4-1 to TRBJ2-5; 10 bases map to TRBD2. Germline loops: CDR1 MGHRA, CDR2 YSYEKL. CDR3 size: 18 residues. The V gene end was trimmed by 1 base and the J gene end by 3 bases; junction bases not matched to a gene: 11. The CDR3 region has the DNA TGCGCCAGCAGCCAAGGTCCGGGGACTAGCGAAAAAAAAGAGACCCAGTACTTC. This gives the protein CASSQGPGTSEKKETQYF.

This clone was seen a handful of times. The chain couples TRBV7-2 to TRBJ1-6; TRBD1 agrees at 9 bases. Germline assignment: CDR1 SGHTA and CDR2 FQGNSA. This CDR3 region has 15 residues. Unmatched junction bases numbered 5, after V lost 1 base and J lost 10 bases. CDR3 DNA sequence: TGTGCCAGCAGCTTAGTTACCGGACAGGGGTCACCCCTCCACTTT. This codes for CASSLVTGQGSPLHF. Variable domain in full (rest from reference TRBV7-2 and TRBJ1-6): GAGVSQSPSNKVTEKGKDVELRCDPISGHTALYWYRQSLGQGLEFLIYFQGNSAPDKSGLPSDRFSAERTGGSVSTLTIQRTQQEDSAVYLCASSLVTGQGSPLHFGNGTRLTVT.

The chain couples TRBV4-1 to TRBJ2-1, with 10 bases lining up with TRBD2. V dropped 0 bases and J dropped 7; count of bases not matched to a gene: 9. Per the germline V gene, CDR1 is MGHRA and CDR2 is YSYEKL. This CDR3 contains 17 residues. For the CDR3, the DNA is TGCGCCAGCAGCCAAGAAGGGACTAGCGTAGGGTGGAATGAGCAGTTCTTC. It specifies CASSQEGTSVGWNEQFF.

The chain employs TRBV18 and TRBJ2-3; 7 nucleotides agree with TRBD1. The CDR3 loop spans 15 amino acids. Germline V CDR1 and CDR2: KGHSH, LQKENI. V was pared by 1 base and J by 2 bases, with 3 bases of the junction left unmatched. DNA for the CDR3: TGTGCCAGCTCACCACAGACAGGGACCACAGATACGCAGTATTTT. Translating gives CASSPQTGTTDTQYF.

This clone appeared a few times. The genes are TRBV4-2 and TRBJ1-2; D not certain. The length of the CDR3 is 13 residues. Germline V gene lookup returns CDR1 LGHNA and CDR2 YNFKEQ. Trimming removed 4 bases from V and 6 bases from J, with 12 bases in between. CDR3 protein: CASSLSMADGYTF. The CDR3 nucleotides read TGTGCCAGCAGCCTCTCAATGGCGGATGGCTACACCTTC.

This clone was detected only a few times. The gene calls are TRBV30 and TRBJ2-1, with D unclear. Germline loops: CDR1 GTSNPN, CDR2 SVGIG (reference sequence). Trimming stripped 2 bases from V and 3 bases from J, with 8 bases between. CDR3 size: 13 residues. The CDR3 DNA is TGTGCCTGGAGTCGGGCGGTCTACAATGAGCAGTTCTTC. This translates into CAWSRAVYNEQFF.

Turning to this clone: Other DNA sequences from this sample encode an identical CDR3 as well. V and J are TRBV5-6 and TRBJ2-7, with TRBD2 as a possible D gene (5 bases). Germline V CDR1 and CDR2: SGHDT, YYEEEE. The V and J ends lost 0 bases and 1 base respectively, with 14 bases between them. The CDR3 is 16 residues long. The CDR3 reads CASSLVALTGSYEQYF. For the CDR3, the DNA is TGTGCCAGCAGCTTGGTGGCCCTAACGGGATCCTACGAGCAGTACTTC.

This clone was seen a handful of times. The chain recombines TRBV19 with TRBJ2-1; D may correspond to TRBD1 or TRBD2 (5 bases each). Germline CDR1 and CDR2: LNHDA and SQIVND (reference sequence). There are 16 residues in the CDR3. The V gene lost 3 bases and the J gene lost 9 bases, with 21 bases spanning the gap. CDR3: CASSIKRGVLSSEQFF. Written as DNA, the CDR3 is TGTGCCAGTAGTATTAAGAGGGGCGTGTTGAGTAGTGAGCAGTTCTTC.

This clone has just a few counts. The chain recombines TRBV30 with TRBJ1-2, with D perhaps TRBD1 (5 bases). With 0 bases removed from V and 6 bases from J, the gap between germline ends came to 11 bases. CDR1 is GTSNPN, CDR2 SVGIG, per germline (reference sequence). CDR3 length: 13 residues. CDR3 in DNA: TGTGCCTGGAGTGTGACAGAGCGGCATGGCTACACCTTC. As protein: CAWSVTERHGYTF.

The table lists this clone with a few counts. This chain links TRBV29-1 with TRBJ2-2; D possibly corresponds to TRBD1 (6 bases). CDR3 length: 14 residues. The V gene's germline CDR1 is SQVTM and CDR2 ANQGSEA. V gave up 4 bases and J gave up 5 bases, with 14 bases separating them. The CDR3 is CSVGWQGTTGELFF. The CDR3 nucleotides read TGCAGCGTTGGGTGGCAGGGGACAACCGGGGAGCTGTTTTTT.

This clone has more than one count but fewer than ten. CDR3 sequence: CSVELDSPNEAFF. In DNA form, the CDR3 reads TGCAGCGTTGAGCTGGACAGCCCAAATGAAGCTTTCTTT. V and J are TRBV29-1 and TRBJ1-1; perhaps TRBD1 as D (6 bases). Trimming removed 3 bases at V and 7 bases at J, with 15 bases between. This CDR3 contains 13 residues. CDR1 is SQVTM and CDR2 is ANQGSEA in the germline V gene.

In its sample, this clone was seen once. The rearrangement links TRBV4-2 to TRBJ1-1, with a weak D call TRBD1 (6 bases). The CDR3 extends over 18 amino acids. Germline V gene data show CDR1 as LGHNA and CDR2 as YNFKEQ. The V end lost 0 bases, the J end lost 0 bases, and 17 bases lay between the germline ends. The CDR3 spells CASSQDTGRSLMNTEAFF. The CDR3 DNA reads as TGTGCCAGCAGCCAAGATACAGGGCGATCACTTATGAACACTGAAGCTTTCTTT.

This clone showed up just a few times. The chain has TRBV2 and TRBJ2-5, with unresolved D. The CDR3 consists of 12 residues. CDR1 SNHLY and CDR2 FYNNEI come from the germline V gene. V was trimmed by 2 bases and J by 9 bases, leaving 10 bases between them. The CDR3 region has the DNA TGTGCCAGCAGTGAAAGTCTAACGGCCCAGTACTTC. Amino acids: CASSESLTAQYF.

This clone has only a few counts. V gene TRBV7-9 combines with J gene TRBJ2-1, with a possible D match to TRBD2 (7 bases). Trimming took 4 bases from V and 7 from J, leaving 17 bases between them. Germline V gives CDR1 SEHNR, CDR2 FQNEAQ (reference sequence). The CDR3 is 15 amino acids. The CDR3 protein is CASSSYRGATNEQFF. For the CDR3, the DNA is TGTGCCAGCAGCTCCTACCGGGGGGCCACGAATGAGCAGTTCTTC.

V gene TRBV30 combines with J gene TRBJ2-5, with D possibly called TRBD1 or TRBD2 (6 bases each). CDR3 length: 14 residues. Germline CDR1 GTSNPN, CDR2 SVGIG (reference sequence). Trimming took off 4 bases at V and 7 bases at J, with 19 bases between the two ends. The CDR3 reads CAWNLKGGQGTQYF. The CDR3, as DNA: TGTGCCTGGAACCTAAAGGGGGGCCAGGGGACCCAGTACTTC.

This clone was counted between two and nine times. The chain employs TRBV14 and TRBJ1-1; D remains unclear. Per the germline V gene, CDR1 is SGHDN and CDR2 is FVKESK. The CDR3 consists of 15 residues. V was pared by 0 bases and J by 0 bases, with 8 bases between. The CDR3 loop is CASSQDRQLNTEAFF. DNA for the CDR3: TGTGCCAGCAGCCAAGACAGACAACTGAACACTGAAGCTTTCTTT.

The table lists this clone with a few counts. V is TRBV29-1 and J is TRBJ1-5, with D possibly TRBD1 on 6 matching bases. The CDR3 consists of 14 residues. Germline CDR1 reads SQVTM; CDR2 reads ANQGSEA. Between the trimmed V and J ends, which lost 7 bases and 1 base, there was a span of 14 bases. CDR3 sequence (DNA): TGCAGCGCCTCGGGGGGCAGAAGCAATCAGCCCCAGCATTTT. Protein: CSASGGRSNQPQHF. The whole variable domain, remainder taken from reference TRBV29-1 and TRBJ1-5, is SAVISQKPSRDICQRGTSLTIQCQVDSQVTMMFWYRQQPGQSLTLIATANQGSEATYESGFVIDKFPISRPNLTFSTLTVSNMSPEDSSIYLCSASGGRSNQPQHFGDGTRLSIL.

This clone was counted between two and nine times. The chain combines TRBV7-2 with TRBJ2-7; D unresolved. V was trimmed by 5 bases and J by 0 bases, leaving 11 bases between them. From germline, CDR1 is SGHTA and CDR2 FQGNSA. The CDR3 is 14 residues long. The CDR3 DNA reads TGTGCCAGCAGCGCCCAACTCATCTCCTACGAGCAGTACTTC. Its translation is CASSAQLISYEQYF. The variable domain in full, with the rest retrieved from reference TRBV7-2 and TRBJ2-7, is GAGVSQSPSNKVTEKGKDVELRCDPISGHTALYWYRQSLGQGLEFLIYFQGNSAPDKSGLPSDRFSAERTGGSVSTLTIQRTQQEDSAVYLCASSAQLISYEQYFGPGTRLTVT.

The V and J genes are TRBV7-9 and TRBJ1-6; perhaps TRBD1 as D (5 bases). Germline assignment: CDR1 SEHNR and CDR2 FQNEAQ (reference sequence). With 5 bases removed from V and 5 bases from J, the gap between germline ends came to 16 bases. The CDR3 runs to 16 residues. The CDR3 coding sequence is TGTGCCAGCAGCCACACTGCTGGGGGGGATAATTCACCCCTCCACTTT. Translating gives CASSHTAGGDNSPLHF.

Worth noting for this clone: The junction shows a germline mismatch at one end, possibly a read error. This chain connects TRBV7-7 to TRBJ2-5; no reliable D call. CDR1 SSHAT and CDR2 FNYEAQ come from the germline V gene (reference sequence). The CDR3 covers 10 residues. Written as DNA, the CDR3 is TGTGCTAGCAGCAGTGAAACCCAGTACTTC. Translated, it gives CASSSETQYF.